The present entry profiles one T cell receptor (beta chain) with its context. Its cognate antigen is unknown. Amplification used 60 Vbeta primers and 13 Jbeta primers. Using immunoSEQ multiplex PCR, the repertoire was profiled, and TCRdb retains in-frame clones only, with some absent. This sample carries over 80,000 clones, 73% of them seen once, and the ten largest clones take roughly 3.5%. The sample comes from a study of cytomegalovirus exposure and HLA in healthy donors. General observations from the study: TCR beta chain V- and J-gene trimming was linked, in a later analysis, to a missense variant in DCLRE1C. In an earlier analysis, productive rearrangement rates for most beta V segments clustered near 87% or 30%.

The CDR3 consists of 16 residues. Germline trimming cut 6 bases from V and 4 bases from J; bases unmatched to any gene: 14. The V gene's germline CDR1 is SQVTM and CDR2 ANQGSEA. This receptor was identified in a man aged 35 to 55 in good health and CMV-seronegative. The sample was PBMCs. The genes are TRBV29-1 and TRBJ2-1, with TRBD2 matching 8 bases. As DNA, the CDR3 is TGCAGCGTCGCTACGACTAGCGCTCTCTCTTACAATGAGCAGTTCTTC. This codes for CSVATTSALSYNEQFF.